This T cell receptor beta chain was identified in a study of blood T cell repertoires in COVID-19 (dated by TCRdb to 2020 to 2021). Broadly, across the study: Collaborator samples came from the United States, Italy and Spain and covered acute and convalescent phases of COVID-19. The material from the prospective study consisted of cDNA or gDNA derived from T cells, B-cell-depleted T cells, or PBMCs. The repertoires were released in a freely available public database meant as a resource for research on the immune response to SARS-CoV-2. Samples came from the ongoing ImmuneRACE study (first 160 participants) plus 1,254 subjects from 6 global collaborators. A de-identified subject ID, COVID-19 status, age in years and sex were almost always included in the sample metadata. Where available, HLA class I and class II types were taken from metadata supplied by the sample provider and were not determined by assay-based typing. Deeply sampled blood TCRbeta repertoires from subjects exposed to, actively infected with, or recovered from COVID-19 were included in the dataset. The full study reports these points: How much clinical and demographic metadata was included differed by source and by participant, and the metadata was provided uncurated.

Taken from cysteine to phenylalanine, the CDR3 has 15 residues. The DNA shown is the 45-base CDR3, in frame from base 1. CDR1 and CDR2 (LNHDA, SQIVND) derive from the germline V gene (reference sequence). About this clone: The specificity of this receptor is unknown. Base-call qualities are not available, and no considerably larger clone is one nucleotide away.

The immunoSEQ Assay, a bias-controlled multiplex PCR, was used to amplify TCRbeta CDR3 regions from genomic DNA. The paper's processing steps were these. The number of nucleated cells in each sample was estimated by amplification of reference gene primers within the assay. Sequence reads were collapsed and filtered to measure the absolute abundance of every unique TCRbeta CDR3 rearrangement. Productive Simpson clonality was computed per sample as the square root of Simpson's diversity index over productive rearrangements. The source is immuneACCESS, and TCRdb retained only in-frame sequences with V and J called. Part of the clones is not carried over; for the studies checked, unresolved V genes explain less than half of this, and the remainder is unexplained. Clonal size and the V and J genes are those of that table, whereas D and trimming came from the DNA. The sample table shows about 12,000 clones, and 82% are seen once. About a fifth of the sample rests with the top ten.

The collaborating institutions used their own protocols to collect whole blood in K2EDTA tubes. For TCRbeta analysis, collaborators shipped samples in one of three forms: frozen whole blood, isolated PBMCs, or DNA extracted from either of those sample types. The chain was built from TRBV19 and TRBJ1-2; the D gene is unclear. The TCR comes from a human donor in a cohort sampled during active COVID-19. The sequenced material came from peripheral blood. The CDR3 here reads CASKRVSGSNYGYTF. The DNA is TGTGCATCGAAGCGGGTATCAGGTTCTAACTATGGCTACACCTTC.